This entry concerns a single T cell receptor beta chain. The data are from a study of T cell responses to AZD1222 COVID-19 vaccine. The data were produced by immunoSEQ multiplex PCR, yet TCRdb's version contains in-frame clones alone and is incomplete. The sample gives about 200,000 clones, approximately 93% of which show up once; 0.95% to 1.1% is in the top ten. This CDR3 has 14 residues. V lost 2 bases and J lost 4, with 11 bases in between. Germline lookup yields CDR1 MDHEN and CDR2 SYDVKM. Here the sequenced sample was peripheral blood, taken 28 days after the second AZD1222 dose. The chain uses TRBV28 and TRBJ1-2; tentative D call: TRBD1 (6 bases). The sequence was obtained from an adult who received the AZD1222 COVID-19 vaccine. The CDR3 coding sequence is TGTGCCAGCAGTTTAGGGGGGCAGATCTATGGCTACACCTTC. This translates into CASSLGGQIYGYTF.